This T cell receptor (beta chain) was found in a study of identical twins. Study-wide results and limits: There were fewer insertions in abundant cord blood beta clonotypes, but memory repertoires showed no such pattern.

In this sample, this clonotype turned up many times. As yet, its antigen is unknown. TCRdb called the 5' RACE reads again in MiXCR, with one record for every CDR3 protein. The table shows about 340,000 distinct CDR3 sequences, with roughly 9% occurring only once. This receptor was obtained from a woman between 50 and 59 years old in good health. What was sequenced was naive T cells sorted from blood.

CDR3 loop: CSVRIQETQYF. The DNA for the CDR3 is TGCAGCGTCCGGATTCAGGAGACCCAGTACTTC. The chain has TRBV29-1 and TRBJ2-5; unclear D gene. Per germline, CDR1 SQVTM and CDR2 ANQGSEA. This CDR3 is built from 11 residues. V was cut by 6 bases and J by 5 bases, with 10 bases left in between.